The 23 T cell receptor beta chains reported below all come from one sample, sequenced in a study of blood T cell repertoires in COVID-19. Data came from immunoSEQ multiplex PCR; TCRdb stores just in-frame clones and leaves some out. The table records fewer than 250,000 clones, 85% to 90% of them present only once. The sample was PBMCs or T cells enriched from blood (not recorded which). These receptors were taken from a woman aged 50 to 60 with acute COVID-19.

The J gene is TRBJ1-3, the V gene TRBV13, with D possibly TRBD1 on 6 matching bases. Germline loops: CDR1 PRHDT, CDR2 FYEKMQ (reference sequence). CDR3 size: 14 residues. Deletions cut 0 bases from V and 7 bases from J, with 10 bases between. The CDR3 is CASSLGQGRNTIYF. The CDR3 bases are TGTGCCAGCAGCTTAGGTCAGGGGCGCAACACCATATATTTT. Combining the CDR3 with reference TRBV13 and TRBJ1-3 gives the whole variable domain AAGVIQSPRHLIKEKRETATLKCYPIPRHDTVYWYQQGPGQDPQFLISFYEKMQSDKGSIPDRFSAQQFSDYHSELNMSSLELGDSALYFCASSLGQGRNTIYFGEGSWLTVV.

The V gene is TRBV30, the J gene TRBJ1-2; 10 bases are a match to TRBD1. Germline CDR1 is GTSNPN and CDR2 is SVGIG (reference sequence). V lost 1 base to trimming and J lost 4 bases; unmatched junction nucleotides: 6. The CDR3 extends over 15 amino acids. The CDR3 region is CAWSAGTGAVYGYTF. DNA for the CDR3: TGTGCCTGGAGTGCCGGGACAGGGGCGGTCTATGGCTACACCTTC.

This chain uses TRBV27 with TRBJ1-1; 10 bases line up with TRBD1. Germline values: CDR1 MNHEY, CDR2 SMNVEV (reference sequence). Trimming at V came to 6 bases and at J to 10 bases, leaving 17 bases not matched to a gene. CDR3 size: 16 residues. The CDR3 sequence is CASSPPGQGSAVGAFF. In nucleotides, the CDR3 is TGTGCCAGCAGCCCTCCGGGACAGGGGTCAGCCGTAGGAGCTTTCTTT.

The genes are TRBV12-3 or TRBV12-4 and TRBJ1-2; TRBD1 might be the D (5 bases). CDR3 length equals 12 residues. The germline V and J ends were trimmed by 6 bases and 7 bases, with 12 bases remaining between them. For the CDR3, the DNA is TGTGCCAGCAGCCGGACACGAGGTGGCTACACCTTC. Its translation: CASSRTRGGYTF.

The chain couples TRBV9 to TRBJ1-1; no definite D call. This CDR3 spans 13 amino acids. Trimming took off 2 bases at V and 3 bases at J, with 8 bases between the two ends. The germline CDR1 and CDR2 sequences are SGDLS and YYNGEE. Written as DNA, the CDR3 is TGTGCCAGCAGCGTGGGAGTGTACACTGAAGCTTTCTTT. Translating gives CASSVGVYTEAFF.

The chain uses TRBV5-4 and TRBJ2-5; the match to TRBD2 covers 7 bases. Germline values: CDR1 SGHNT, CDR2 YYREEE (reference sequence). This CDR3 comprises 13 residues. Unmatched junction bases numbered 1, after V lost 2 bases and J lost 3 bases. For the CDR3, the DNA is TGTGCCAGCAGCTTTGCGGGGGAAGAGACCCAGTACTTC. Translating it yields CASSFAGEETQYF.

This chain's CDR3 is CASSLPASGSGNTIYF. CDR3 nucleotide sequence: TGTGCCAGCAGCCTACCCGCCTCAGGGTCCGGAAACACCATATATTTT. The gene calls are TRBV28 and TRBJ1-3; maybe TRBD1 (5 bases). The CDR3 length is 16 residues. Between the trimmed V and J ends, which lost 6 bases and 4 bases, there was a span of 19 bases. The germline V gene encodes CDR1 MDHEN and CDR2 SYDVKM.

This chain links TRBV29-1 with TRBJ1-5, with TRBD1 matching over 10 bases. The CDR3 extends over 14 amino acids. Germline V gene sequence: CDR1 SQVTM, CDR2 ANQGSEA. V was clipped by 4 bases and J by 2 bases; unmatched bases: 2. CDR3 sequence: CSVVGTGGNQPQHF. The CDR3 DNA sequence: TGCAGCGTTGTCGGGACAGGGGGCAATCAGCCCCAGCATTTT.

The chain is built from TRBV28 and TRBJ2-7; 7 bases align to TRBD1. In germline, CDR1 is MDHEN, CDR2 SYDVKM. There are 15 residues in the CDR3. The V and J ends lost 2 bases and 2 bases, in that order; junction bases with no gene match: 6. The CDR3 here is CASSLTGTATYEQYF. DNA of the CDR3: TGTGCCAGCAGTTTAACCGGGACAGCGACCTACGAGCAGTACTTC.

V gene TRBV28 combines with J gene TRBJ1-1; perhaps TRBD1 as D (5 bases). There are 14 residues in the CDR3. V gave up 8 bases and J gave up 4 bases, with 17 bases separating them. The germline V gene has CDR1 MDHEN and CDR2 SYDVKM. Here the CDR3 DNA reads TGTGCCAGCGCGACCGGGCACAGGAGCACTGAAGCTTTCTTT. The encoded protein is CASATGHRSTEAFF. The variable domain in full, with the rest retrieved from reference TRBV28 and TRBJ1-1, is DVKVTQSSRYLVKRTGEKVFLECVQDMDHENMFWYRQDPGLGLRLIYFSYDVKMKEKGDIPEGYSVSREKKERFSLILESASTNQTSMYLCASATGHRSTEAFFGQGTRLTVV.

V and J are TRBV3-1 (or the pseudogene TRBV3-2) and TRBJ1-1; no firm D call. CDR3 size: 18 residues. The ends were cut back, 0 bases at V and 2 bases at J, with 19 bases in the middle. Germline V lookup: CDR1 LGHDT, CDR2 YNNKEL (reference sequence). The CDR3 is CASSQDHYFGQLNTEAFF. CDR3 in DNA: TGTGCCAGCAGCCAAGATCACTATTTCGGCCAGCTAAACACTGAAGCTTTCTTT.

This clone was detected once. The chain links TRBV6-6 to TRBJ1-5; D possibly corresponds to TRBD1 (6 bases). Deletions cut 5 bases from V and 4 bases from J, with 12 bases between. Germline V gene data show CDR1 as MNHNY and CDR2 as SVGAGI (reference sequence). The CDR3 totals 14 residues. The CDR3 spells CASSRDTENQPQHF. The CDR3 bases are TGTGCCAGCAGTCGGGACACAGAAAATCAGCCCCAGCATTTT.

V gene TRBV18 combines with J gene TRBJ1-3; weak D call: TRBD1 (6 bases). This CDR3 comprises 14 residues. Germline loops: CDR1 KGHSH, CDR2 LQKENI. Trimming took off 4 bases at V and 3 bases at J, with 10 bases between the two ends. The CDR3 loop reads CASSLDRYGNTIYF. As DNA, the CDR3 is TGTGCCAGCTCACTGGACAGATATGGAAACACCATATATTTT.

This chain connects TRBV18 to TRBJ2-1; 7 bases fit TRBD2. Germline trimming cut 2 bases from V and 10 bases from J; bases unmatched to any gene: 5. CDR3 length: 13 amino acids. Germline CDR1 reads KGHSH; CDR2 reads LQKENI. DNA of the CDR3: TGTGCCAGCTCACCATCTAGGGAGGGCGAGCAGTTCTTC. It is translated as CASSPSREGEQFF.

The V call is TRBV10-3, the J call TRBJ1-1; D is unclear. Germline V gives CDR1 ENHRY, CDR2 SYGVKD. The CDR3 consists of 12 residues. V was trimmed by 6 bases and J by 7 bases, leaving 12 bases between them. The CDR3 sequence is CAIRREGGEAFF. The CDR3, as DNA: TGTGCCATCAGGAGGGAGGGAGGTGAAGCTTTCTTT.

J is TRBJ2-3 and V is TRBV7-8; TRBD1 matches at 10 bases. Unmatched junction bases numbered 14, after V lost 0 bases and J lost 8 bases. CDR3 length: 18 amino acids. Germline CDR1 and CDR2: SGHVS and FQNEAQ. The CDR3 DNA reads as TGTGCCAGCAGCTTAGCGATTGGAGGACAGGGGGGGTCTCGTACGCAGTATTTT. The encoded protein is CASSLAIGGQGGSRTQYF.

The rearrangement links TRBV28 to TRBJ1-6; 8 bases match TRBD1. Per the germline V gene, CDR1 is MDHEN and CDR2 is SYDVKM. Losses at the gene ends were 4 bases for V and 9 bases for J; bases not matched to a gene: 11. The CDR3 is 16 residues long. Here the CDR3 DNA reads TGTGCCAGCAGTTCGGGAGACAGGGGAGGAATTTCACCCCTCCACTTT. This gives the protein CASSSGDRGGISPLHF.

This clone showed up just once. The rearrangement joins TRBV7-2 to TRBJ1-2, with 8 bases lining up with TRBD1. Germline CDR1 SGHTA, CDR2 FQGNSA. This CDR3 contains 14 residues. V lost 0 bases, J lost 7 bases, and 4 bases stayed unmatched. DNA for the CDR3: TGTGCCAGCAGCTTAGCCACAGGGGGGCTTGGCTACACCTTC. It codes for CASSLATGGLGYTF. Together with reference TRBV7-2 and TRBJ1-2, the CDR3 gives the full variable domain: GAGVSQSPSNKVTEKGKDVELRCDPISGHTALYWYRQSLGQGLEFLIYFQGNSAPDKSGLPSDRFSAERTGGSVSTLTIQRTQQEDSAVYLCASSLATGGLGYTFGSGTRLTVV.

The chain joins TRBV5-1 to TRBJ2-2; 9 positions match TRBD1. Trimming at V came to 10 bases and at J to 4 bases, leaving 5 bases not matched to a gene. The CDR3 is 13 amino acids. Germline-derived CDR1 and CDR2 are SGHRS and YFSETQ. As DNA, the CDR3 is TGCGCCTGTGGACAGGGGACCACCGGGGAGCTGTTTTTT. It translates to CACGQGTTGELFF.

The rearrangement joins TRBV9 to TRBJ2-1; TRBD1 agrees at 8 bases. J gave up 1 base and V 4 bases, and 4 bases lay outside the gene matches. The germline CDR1 and CDR2 sequences are SGDLS and YYNGEE. The CDR3 contains 15 residues. CDR3 sequence (DNA): TGTGCCAGCAGCCCCGGGACAGGTTCCTACAATGAGCAGTTCTTC. Translated, it gives CASSPGTGSYNEQFF.

The chain couples TRBV28 to TRBJ2-2, with D maybe TRBD2 (6 bases). The CDR3 spans 14 residues. Germline CDR1 reads MDHEN; CDR2 reads SYDVKM. Trimming took off 8 bases at V and 2 bases at J, with 12 bases between the two ends. The DNA for the CDR3 is TGTGCCAGCTGGGGAGGTGTAAACACCGGGGAGCTGTTTTTT. It yields the protein CASWGGVNTGELFF.

The chain employs TRBV19 and TRBJ2-7, with D maybe TRBD2 (6 bases). The germline gives CDR1 LNHDA, CDR2 SQIVND (reference sequence). This CDR3 region has 14 residues. V dropped 3 bases and J dropped 1 base, with 10 bases sitting between them. The CDR3 region is CASSIGRGSYEQYF. In DNA, the CDR3 is TGTGCCAGTAGTATTGGGCGGGGATCCTACGAGCAGTACTTC.

The V gene is TRBV9, the J gene TRBJ2-3; D is perhaps TRBD2 (6 bases). Between the trimmed V and J ends, which lost 8 bases and 4 bases, there was a span of 14 bases. Germline CDR1 SGDLS, CDR2 YYNGEE. CDR3 length equals 13 residues. CDR3 coding DNA: TGTGCCAGTCAGCCGGGAGTGGCAGATACGCAGTATTTT. This codes for CASQPGVADTQYF.